Below, 23 T cell receptor beta chains from the same sample are listed, as sequenced in a study of regulatory T cells in long-lasting Graves disease. CDR3-region Arm-PCR and iRepertoire HTBI primers produced the TCR beta libraries. TCRdb fed the multiplex PCR reads into MiXCR, producing one record per CDR3 protein. The sample has roughly 360,000 distinct CDR3 sequences, about 11% seen once. Regarding time point: newly diagnosed GD, antithyroid drugs for less than 3 months. Construction of the TCR library relied on RNA isolated from PBMCs. These data were also reused for a study on T cells in Graves' hyperthyroidism and ophthalmopathy.

The sample in question was peripheral blood mononuclear cells (PBMCs), obtained at new diagnosis, from a patient treated with antithyroid drugs. These TCRs come from a woman between 18 and 29 years old with Graves disease.

The chain combines TRBV15 with TRBJ1-1; possibly TRBD1 for D (6 bases). V was cut by 5 bases and J by 0 bases, with 10 bases left in between. CDR1 is LNHNV and CDR2 is YYDKDF in the germline V gene (reference sequence). The CDR3 has 14 amino acids. Written as DNA, the CDR3 is TGTGCCACCAGCGGGGGCCAGGTGAACACTGAAGCTTTCTTT. Its translation is CATSGGQVNTEAFF. Together with reference TRBV15 and TRBJ1-1, the CDR3 gives the full variable domain: DAMVIQNPRYQVTQFGKPVTLSCSQTLNHNVMYWYQQKSSQAPKLLFHYYDKDFNNEADTPDNFQSRRPNTSFCFLDIRSPGLGDTAMYLCATSGGQVNTEAFFGQGTRLTVV.

This clonotype has at least ten counts. A read error may account for a junction end that differs from germline. This chain links TRBV28 with TRBJ1-2, with D perhaps matching TRBD1 (5 bases). The CDR3 has 14 residues. The germline CDR1 and CDR2 sequences are MDHEN and SYDVKM. The CDR3 nucleotides are TGTGCCAGCAGTTCGACGGGAATAGGGACGTGGGCCCCTTTC. Protein product: CASSSTGIGTWAPF.

V and J are TRBV4-1 and TRBJ1-6; D is perhaps TRBD1 (5 bases). Germline V gene sequence: CDR1 MGHRA, CDR2 YSYEKL. V lost 1 base and J 0 bases, leaving 16 bases between the germline ends. This CDR3 is built from 19 residues. The CDR3 loop reads CASSQVHGTGSSYNSPLHF. The CDR3 DNA follows: TGCGCCAGCAGCCAAGTTCACGGGACTGGCAGCTCCTATAATTCACCCCTCCACTTT.

This clonotype occurred many times. The chain joins TRBV28 to TRBJ2-3; 9 bases match TRBD1. Trimming took 6 bases from V and 0 from J; bases not matched to a gene: 7. The germline CDR1 and CDR2 sequences are MDHEN and SYDVKM. This CDR3 has 16 residues. The CDR3, as DNA: TGTGCCAGCAGCCCGGACAGGGGACTTAGCACAGATACGCAGTATTTT. It is translated as CASSPDRGLSTDTQYF.

This clonotype was detected ten times or more. The chain couples TRBV6-2 or TRBV6-3 to TRBJ2-7; 9 bases are shared with TRBD2. CDR1 MNHEY and CDR2 SVGEGT come from the germline V gene. This CDR3 comprises 15 residues. The V gene end was trimmed by 1 base and the J gene end by 6 bases; junction bases not matched to a gene: 7. The CDR3 sequence is CASSYLSAGGGEQYF. CDR3 DNA sequence: TGTGCCAGCAGTTACTTGTCAGCGGGAGGAGGCGAGCAGTACTTC.

With respect to this clonotype: Since a much larger clone is just one base distant, this may be a read error. In this CDR3 the conserved last residue, phenylalanine or tryptophan, is missing, so a read error is likely. This chain links TRBV7-3 with TRBJ2-2; possibly TRBD2 for D (5 bases). The CDR3 contains 15 residues. The germline V gene has CDR1 SGHTA and CDR2 FQGTGA. Trimming shortened V by 1 base and J by 5 bases, and 11 bases separated the two germline ends. CDR3 DNA: TGTGCCAGCAGCTTAAGTGGACTCAGTACCGGGGAGCTGTTTTCT. Translation gives CASSLSGLSTGELFS.

The table lists this clonotype with many counts. The CDR3, as DNA: TGTGCCAGCAGTTTTAAATACGGGAGGCCCTCGGGCTATGGCTACACCTTC. Its translation: CASSFKYGRPSGYGYTF. The chain links TRBV12-3 or TRBV12-4 to TRBJ1-2; D remains unclear. CDR3 size: 17 residues. Trimming removed 3 bases from V and 4 bases from J, with 21 bases in between.

Worth noting for this clonotype: One junction end does not reproduce the germline sequence, and a read error may be involved. The rearrangement uses TRBV30 and TRBJ1-1, with a tentative D call TRBD1 (5 bases). CDR1 and CDR2 from the germline V gene are GTSNPN and SVGIG (reference sequence). The CDR3 runs 16 residues. CDR3 amino acids: CAWSDPGWGENTEPFF. In nucleotides, the CDR3 is TGTGCCTGGAGTGACCCGGGGTGGGGGGAGAACACTGAACCTTTCTTT.

The chain uses TRBV9 and TRBJ2-1; D is perhaps TRBD2 (6 bases). The CDR3 has 13 residues. Germline assignment: CDR1 SGDLS and CDR2 YYNGEE. Trimming shortened V by 2 bases and J by 8 bases, and 11 bases separated the two germline ends. The DNA of the CDR3 is TGTGCCAGCAGCGTCCCTGGGACTTATGAGCAGTTCTTC. Its protein is CASSVPGTYEQFF.

This clonotype was seen ten or more times. CDR3 nucleotide sequence: TGTGCCAGCAGCCCTGGGGGGCTGTTCCCTGGAAACACCATATATTTT. It is translated as CASSPGGLFPGNTIYF. The chain couples TRBV11-2 to TRBJ1-3, with D tentatively TRBD1 (6 bases). Germline assignment: CDR1 SGHAT and CDR2 FQNNGV. This CDR3 is built from 16 residues. The V and J ends lost 5 bases and 2 bases respectively, with 16 bases between them.

This clonotype was counted many times. The V call is TRBV12-3 or TRBV12-4, the J call TRBJ2-7, with a possible D match to TRBD2 (6 bases). The length of the CDR3 is 15 residues. V lost 4 bases and J 4 bases, leaving 17 bases between the germline ends. Here the CDR3 DNA reads TGTGCCAGCAGTTCGGCTGGAGGGGCGCTTTACGAGCAGTACTTC. The encoded protein is CASSSAGGALYEQYF.

With respect to this clonotype: One end of the junction is discordant with germline, which a read error may explain. This chain uses TRBV29-1 with TRBJ2-1; D gene ambiguous. In germline, CDR1 is SQVTM, CDR2 ANQGSEA. CDR3 size: 16 residues. CDR3: CSVSTTAWANYNEQSF. The CDR3 region has the DNA TGCAGCGTCTCTACGACTGCGTGGGCGAACTACAATGAGCAGTCCTTC.

This clonotype was seen ten or more times. The V gene is TRBV7-8, the J gene TRBJ1-1; D is uncertain. The CDR3 has 14 residues. Germline loops: CDR1 SGHVS, CDR2 FQNEAQ. V lost 5 bases and J lost 3, with 13 bases in between. The CDR3 loop is CASSPRQVYTEAFF. The CDR3 DNA follows: TGTGCCAGCAGCCCACGACAAGTTTACACTGAAGCTTTCTTT. The entire variable domain, with the rest obtained from reference TRBV7-8 and TRBJ1-1, is as follows: GAGVSQSPRYKVAKRGQDVALRCDPISGHVSLFWYQQALGQGPEFLTYFQNEAQLDKSGLPSDRFFAERPEGSVSTLKIQRTQQEDSAVYLCASSPRQVYTEAFFGQGTRLTVV.

As for this clonotype: A clone one base away is much larger, so this may be a read error. This sequence joins TRBV12-3 or TRBV12-4 and TRBJ2-7; TRBD2 matches at 12 bases. The CDR3 runs 20 residues. In DNA, the CDR3 is TGTGCCAGCGGTACATCCGAACTCCGGGGGACTAGCGGGCACCCTTTCGGGCAGAACTTC. This gives the protein CASGTSELRGTSGHPFGQNF.

This clonotype was seen many times. The rearrangement joins TRBV3-1 to TRBJ1-1; D gene ambiguous. This CDR3 has 11 amino acids. The V gene lost 6 bases and the J gene lost 3 bases, with 5 bases spanning the gap. Germline-derived CDR1 and CDR2 are LGHDT and YNNKEL (reference sequence). CDR3 bases: TGTGCCAGCAGTGGGGACACTGAAGCTTTCTTT. It translates to CASSGDTEAFF.

A remark on this clonotype: This may come from a read error, since a much larger clone is one base off. The chain has TRBV10-3 and TRBJ2-3; D may be TRBD1 (5 bases). Germline V gene data show CDR1 as ENHRY and CDR2 as SYGVKD. The CDR3 consists of 13 residues. CDR3 in amino acids: CAISYTDTGTQYF. CDR3 coding DNA: TGTGCCATCAGTTACACGGACACAGGTACGCAGTATTTT.

At least ten counts were recorded for this clonotype. The gene calls are TRBV5-1 and TRBJ2-1; tentatively, D is TRBD1 or TRBD2 (5 bases each). V dropped 0 bases and J dropped 9 bases, with 19 bases sitting between them. Germline assignment: CDR1 SGHRS and CDR2 YFSETQ. The CDR3 spans 16 residues. This chain's CDR3 is CASSLARQGLGSEQFF. CDR3 bases: TGCGCCAGCAGCTTGGCCAGGCAGGGCCTGGGGAGTGAGCAGTTCTTC.

This clonotype has ten or more counts. This chain uses TRBV20-1 with TRBJ2-3; no firm D call. The germline gives CDR1 DFQATT, CDR2 SNEGSKA (reference sequence). CDR3 length equals 15 residues. V was shortened by 3 bases and J by 4 bases, with 17 bases between the two germline ends. The CDR3 DNA follows: TGCAGTGCTAGGGATTACGTTACCTACCCAGATACGCAGTATTTT. It translates to CSARDYVTYPDTQYF.

This clonotype was counted many times. The rearrangement joins TRBV11-2 to TRBJ2-1, with 9 positions matching TRBD2. The V gene end was trimmed by 0 bases and the J gene end by 5 bases; junction bases not matched to a gene: 2. The CDR3 spans 15 residues. Germline V lookup: CDR1 SGHAT, CDR2 FQNNGV. In nucleotides, the CDR3 is TGTGCCAGCAGCTTAGAGGGGACTAGCCACAATGAGCAGTTCTTC. Translated, it gives CASSLEGTSHNEQFF.

At least ten counts were recorded for this clonotype. The DNA of the CDR3 is TGTGCCGTTGCCGGCGGTGGGAATGAGCAGTTCTTC. Protein product: CAVAGGGNEQFF. The J gene is TRBJ2-1, the V gene TRBV12-3 or TRBV12-4; D gene unclear. The CDR3 contains 12 residues. V was cut by 11 bases and J by 7 bases, with 15 bases left in between.

V and J are TRBV9 and TRBJ2-3, with 13 bases matching TRBD2. The CDR3 has 17 amino acids. V trimming: 3 bases; J trimming: 4 bases; junction bases outside the gene matches: 8. The germline CDR1 and CDR2 sequences are SGDLS and YYNGEE. DNA of the CDR3: TGTGCCAGCAGCGGAGAGACTAGCGGGGGGTGGGCAGATACGCAGTATTTT. Translating it yields CASSGETSGGWADTQYF.

The CDR3 is CASSSGLAGANTGELFF. The CDR3 nucleotides are TGTGCCAGCAGTTCGGGACTAGCGGGGGCGAACACCGGGGAGCTGTTTTTT. V is TRBV2 and J is TRBJ2-2; 14 bases align to TRBD2. Per the germline V gene, CDR1 is SNHLY and CDR2 is FYNNEI. V was clipped by 5 bases and J by 0 bases; unmatched bases: 2. CDR3 length: 17 residues.

This clonotype was found many times. The chain combines TRBV4-1 with TRBJ1-6; D may be TRBD1 (5 bases). In germline, CDR1 is MGHRA, CDR2 YSYEKL. V was pared by 0 bases and J by 10 bases, with 13 bases between. The CDR3 has 15 amino acids. The CDR3 DNA reads TGCGCCAGCAGCCAAGATCAAGTCGGGGGGTCACCCCTCCACTTT. It is translated as CASSQDQVGGSPLHF.